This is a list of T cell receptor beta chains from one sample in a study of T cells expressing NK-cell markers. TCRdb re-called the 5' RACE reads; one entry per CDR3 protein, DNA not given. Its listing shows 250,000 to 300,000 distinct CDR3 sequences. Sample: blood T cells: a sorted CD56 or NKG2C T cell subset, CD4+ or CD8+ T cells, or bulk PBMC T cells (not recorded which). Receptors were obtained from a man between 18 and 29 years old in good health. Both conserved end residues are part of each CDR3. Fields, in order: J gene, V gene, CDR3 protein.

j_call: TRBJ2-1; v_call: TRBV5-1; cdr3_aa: CASSFGGLASNEQFF
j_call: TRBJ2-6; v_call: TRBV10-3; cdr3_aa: CAIETGATGANVLTF
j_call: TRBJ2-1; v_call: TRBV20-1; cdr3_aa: CSGARTSGSNEQFF
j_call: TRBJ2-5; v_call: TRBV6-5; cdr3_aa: CASSYRTGPQETQYF
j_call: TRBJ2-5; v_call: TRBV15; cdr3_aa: CATSTGNGETQYF
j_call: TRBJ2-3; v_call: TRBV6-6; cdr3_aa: CASSDLSGDTQYF
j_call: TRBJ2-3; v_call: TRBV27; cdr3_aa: CASSLSRSIASSDTQYF
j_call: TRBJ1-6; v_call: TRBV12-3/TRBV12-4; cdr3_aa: CASRADRRNSPLHF
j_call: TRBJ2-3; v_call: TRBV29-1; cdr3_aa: CAHRDGTDTQYF
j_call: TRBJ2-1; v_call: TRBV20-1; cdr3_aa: CRALAGGNEQFF
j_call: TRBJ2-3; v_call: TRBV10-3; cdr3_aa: CAIGDSRGADTQYF
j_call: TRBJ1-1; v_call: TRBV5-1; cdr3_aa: CASTPDRGLTEAFF
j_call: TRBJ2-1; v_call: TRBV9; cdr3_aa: CASSPRGLAGGLSYNEQFF
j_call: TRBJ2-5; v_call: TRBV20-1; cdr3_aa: CSAISGTGAETQYF
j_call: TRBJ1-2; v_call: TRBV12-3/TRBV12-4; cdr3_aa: CASTHGGTNYGYTF
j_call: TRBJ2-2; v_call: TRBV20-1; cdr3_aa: CSAPGGVRTGELFF
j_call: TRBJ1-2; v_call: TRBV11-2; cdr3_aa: CASSPQVAEGYTF
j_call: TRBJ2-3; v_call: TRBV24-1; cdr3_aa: CATRTDHTQYF
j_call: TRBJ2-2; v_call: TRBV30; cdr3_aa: CAWSPGSLGGGELFF
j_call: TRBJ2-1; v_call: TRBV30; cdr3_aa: CAWKPTGSSYNEQFF
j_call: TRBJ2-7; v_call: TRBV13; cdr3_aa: CASRLAGGRSEQYF
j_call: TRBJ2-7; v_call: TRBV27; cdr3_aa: CASSFLTGEQYF
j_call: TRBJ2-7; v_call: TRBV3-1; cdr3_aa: CASSQVDRLGQYF
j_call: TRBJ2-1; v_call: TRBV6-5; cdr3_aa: CASSNSRAEQFF
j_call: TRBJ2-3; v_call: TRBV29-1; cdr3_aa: CSVEDNRDFRTDTQYF
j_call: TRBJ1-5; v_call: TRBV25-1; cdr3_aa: CASSDFRGNQPQHF
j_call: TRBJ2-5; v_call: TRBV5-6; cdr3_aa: CASSLDPQGETQYF
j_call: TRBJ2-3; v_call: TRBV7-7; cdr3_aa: CASSLRQGATDTQYF
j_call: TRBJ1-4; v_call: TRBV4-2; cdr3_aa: CASSPQGGGTLNEKLFF
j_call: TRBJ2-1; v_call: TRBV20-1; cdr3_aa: CSAILTAYNEQFF
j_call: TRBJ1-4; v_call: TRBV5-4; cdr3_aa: CASSLRPNEKLFF
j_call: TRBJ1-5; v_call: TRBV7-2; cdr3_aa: CASSYQGDWEPQHF
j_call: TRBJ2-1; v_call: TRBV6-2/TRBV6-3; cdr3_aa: CASSYPLFREQFF
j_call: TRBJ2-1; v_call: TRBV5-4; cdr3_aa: CASSPEAGTSGNEQFF
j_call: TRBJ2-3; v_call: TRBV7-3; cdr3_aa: CASSKAVGTDTQYF
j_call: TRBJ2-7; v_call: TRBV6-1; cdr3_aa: CASSRTGRAYEQYF
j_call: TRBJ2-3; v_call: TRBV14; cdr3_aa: CASSQDSGRTRTQYF